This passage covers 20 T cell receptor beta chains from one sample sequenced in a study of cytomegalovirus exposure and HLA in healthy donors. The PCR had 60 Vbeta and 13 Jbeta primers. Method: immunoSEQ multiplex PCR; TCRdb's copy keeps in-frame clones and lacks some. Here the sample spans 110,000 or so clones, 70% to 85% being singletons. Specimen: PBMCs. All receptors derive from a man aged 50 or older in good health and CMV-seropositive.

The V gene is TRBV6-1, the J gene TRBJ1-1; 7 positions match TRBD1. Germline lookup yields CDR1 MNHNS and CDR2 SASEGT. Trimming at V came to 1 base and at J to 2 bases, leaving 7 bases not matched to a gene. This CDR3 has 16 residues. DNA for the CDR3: TGTGCCAGCAGTGAAGATGCAGGGGGTTTCAACACTGAAGCTTTCTTT. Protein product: CASSEDAGGFNTEAFF.

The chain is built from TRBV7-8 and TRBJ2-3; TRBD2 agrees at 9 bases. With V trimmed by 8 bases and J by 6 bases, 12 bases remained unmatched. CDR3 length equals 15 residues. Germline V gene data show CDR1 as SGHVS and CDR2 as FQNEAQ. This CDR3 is CASVGVTSGPDTQYF. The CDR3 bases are TGTGCCAGCGTTGGGGTGACTAGCGGACCTGATACGCAGTATTTT.

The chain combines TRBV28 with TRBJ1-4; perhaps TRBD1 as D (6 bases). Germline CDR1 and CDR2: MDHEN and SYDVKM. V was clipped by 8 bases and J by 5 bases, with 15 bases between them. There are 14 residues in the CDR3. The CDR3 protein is CASGKGGPNEKLFF. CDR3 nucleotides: TGTGCCAGCGGCAAAGGGGGTCCAAATGAAAAACTGTTTTTT.

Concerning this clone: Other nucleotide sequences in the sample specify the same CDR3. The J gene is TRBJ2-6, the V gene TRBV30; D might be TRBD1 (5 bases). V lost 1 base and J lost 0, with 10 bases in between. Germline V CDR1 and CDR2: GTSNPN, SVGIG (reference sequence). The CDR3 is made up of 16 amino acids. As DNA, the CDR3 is TGTGCCTGGAGTGGCACAGGAACCTCTGGGGCCAACGTCCTGACTTTC. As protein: CAWSGTGTSGANVLTF.

For the CDR3, the DNA is TGTGCCTGGAGTGGATTAGCGGGAGCAGTCAACGAGCAGTACTTC. Encoded protein: CAWSGLAGAVNEQYF. The chain carries TRBV30 and TRBJ2-5, with 9 bases fitting TRBD2. The last part of the DNA fits TRBJ2-7 better; the J call may be wrong. Germline values: CDR1 GTSNPN, CDR2 SVGIG (reference sequence). This CDR3 is 15 amino acids long.

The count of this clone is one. CDR3 in DNA: TGTGCCAGCAGCTTAGAGCTGGGGGGACCCTCCTACGAGCAGTACTTC. Encoded protein: CASSLELGGPSYEQYF. This chain links TRBV7-9 with TRBJ2-7; D is possibly TRBD2 (6 bases). The CDR3 has 16 amino acids. V was trimmed by 1 base and J by 0 bases, leaving 13 bases between them. Germline lookup yields CDR1 SEHNR and CDR2 FQNEAQ (reference sequence).

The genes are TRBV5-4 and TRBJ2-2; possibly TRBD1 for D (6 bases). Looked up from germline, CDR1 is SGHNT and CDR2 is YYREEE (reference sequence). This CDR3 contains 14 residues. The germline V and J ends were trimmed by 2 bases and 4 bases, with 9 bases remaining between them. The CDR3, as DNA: TGTGCCAGCAGCTTAAGGGGGTTCACCGGGGAGCTGTTTTTT. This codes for CASSLRGFTGELFF.

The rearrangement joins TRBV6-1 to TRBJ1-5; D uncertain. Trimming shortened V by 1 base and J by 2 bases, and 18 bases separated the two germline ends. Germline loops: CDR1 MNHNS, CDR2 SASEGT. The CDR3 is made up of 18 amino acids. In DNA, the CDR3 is TGTGCCAGCAGTGAAGGAATTTATAGTGCTTCGGGCAATCAGCCCCAGCATTTT. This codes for CASSEGIYSASGNQPQHF.

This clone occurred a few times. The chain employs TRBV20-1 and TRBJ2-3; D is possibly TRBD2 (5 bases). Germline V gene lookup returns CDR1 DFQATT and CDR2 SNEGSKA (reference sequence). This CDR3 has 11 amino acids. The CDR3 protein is CSPGSTDTQYF. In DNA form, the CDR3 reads TGCAGCCCGGGGAGCACAGATACGCAGTATTTT.

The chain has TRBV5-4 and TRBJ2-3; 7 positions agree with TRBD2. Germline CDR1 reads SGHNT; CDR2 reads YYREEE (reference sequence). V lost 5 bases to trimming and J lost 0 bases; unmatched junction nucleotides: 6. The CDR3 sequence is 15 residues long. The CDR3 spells CASSWGGTSTDTQYF. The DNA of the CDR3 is TGTGCCAGCAGTTGGGGGGGGACTAGCACAGATACGCAGTATTTT.

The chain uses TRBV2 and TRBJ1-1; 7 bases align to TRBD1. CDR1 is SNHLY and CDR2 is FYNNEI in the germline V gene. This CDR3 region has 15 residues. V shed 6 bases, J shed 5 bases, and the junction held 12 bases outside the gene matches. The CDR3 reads CASRPRTGEETEAFF. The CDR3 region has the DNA TGTGCCAGCAGGCCCAGGACAGGAGAGGAAACTGAAGCTTTCTTT.

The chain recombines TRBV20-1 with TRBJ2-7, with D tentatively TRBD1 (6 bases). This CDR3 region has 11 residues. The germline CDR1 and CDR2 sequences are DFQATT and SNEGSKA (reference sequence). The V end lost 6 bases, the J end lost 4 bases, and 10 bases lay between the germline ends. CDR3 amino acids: CSAPQGYEQYF. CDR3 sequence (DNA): TGCAGTGCCCCCCAGGGGTACGAGCAGTACTTC.

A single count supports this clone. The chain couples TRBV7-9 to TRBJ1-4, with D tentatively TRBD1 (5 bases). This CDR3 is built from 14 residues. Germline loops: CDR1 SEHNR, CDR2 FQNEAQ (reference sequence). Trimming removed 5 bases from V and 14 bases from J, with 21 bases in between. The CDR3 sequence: CASSEAGTKSGLFF. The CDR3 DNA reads TGTGCCAGCAGCGAAGCCGGGACGAAAAGCGGGCTGTTTTTT.

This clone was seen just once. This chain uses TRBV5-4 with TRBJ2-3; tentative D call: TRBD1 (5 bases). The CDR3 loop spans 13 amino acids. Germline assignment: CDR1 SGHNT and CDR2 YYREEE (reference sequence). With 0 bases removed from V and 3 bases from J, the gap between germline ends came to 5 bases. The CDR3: CASSLEGTDTQYF. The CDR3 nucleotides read TGTGCCAGCAGCTTGGAGGGGACAGATACGCAGTATTTT.

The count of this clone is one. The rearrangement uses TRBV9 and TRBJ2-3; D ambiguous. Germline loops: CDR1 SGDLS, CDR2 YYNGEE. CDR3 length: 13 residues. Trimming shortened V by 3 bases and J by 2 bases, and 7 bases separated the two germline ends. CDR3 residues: CASSDLYTDTQYF. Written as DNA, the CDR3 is TGTGCCAGCAGCGACTTATACACAGATACGCAGTATTTT.

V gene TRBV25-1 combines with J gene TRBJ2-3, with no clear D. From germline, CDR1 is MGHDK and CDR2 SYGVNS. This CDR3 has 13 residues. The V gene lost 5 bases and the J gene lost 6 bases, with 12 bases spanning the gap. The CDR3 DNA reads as TGTGCCAGCAGTACCGGAGCCCCGGATACGCAGTATTTT. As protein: CASSTGAPDTQYF.

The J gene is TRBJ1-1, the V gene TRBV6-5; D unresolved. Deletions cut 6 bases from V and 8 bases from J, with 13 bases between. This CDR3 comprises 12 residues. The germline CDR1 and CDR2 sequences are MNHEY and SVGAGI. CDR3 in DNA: TGTGCCAGCAGCCATACCGAGGGCGAAGCTTTCTTT. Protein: CASSHTEGEAFF.

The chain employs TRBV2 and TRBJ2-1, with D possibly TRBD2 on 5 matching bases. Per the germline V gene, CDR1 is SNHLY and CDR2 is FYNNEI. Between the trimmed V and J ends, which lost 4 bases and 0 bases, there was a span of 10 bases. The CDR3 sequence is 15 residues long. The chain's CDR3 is CASSGRLSSYNEQFF. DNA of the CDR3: TGTGCCAGCAGTGGGAGGCTCAGCTCCTACAATGAGCAGTTCTTC.

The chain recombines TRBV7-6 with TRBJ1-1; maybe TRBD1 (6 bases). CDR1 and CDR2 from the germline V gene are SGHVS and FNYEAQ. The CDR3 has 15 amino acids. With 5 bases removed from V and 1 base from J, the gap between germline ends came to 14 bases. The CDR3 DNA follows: TGTGCCAGCAGCCCTCCGGGACAACCGAACACTGAAGCTTTCTTT. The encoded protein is CASSPPGQPNTEAFF.

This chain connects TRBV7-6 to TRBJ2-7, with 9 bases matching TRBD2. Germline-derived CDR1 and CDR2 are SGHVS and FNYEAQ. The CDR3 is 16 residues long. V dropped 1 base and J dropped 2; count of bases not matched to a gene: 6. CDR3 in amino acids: CASSLVRGGDPYEQYF. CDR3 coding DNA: TGTGCCAGCAGCTTAGTTCGCGGGGGGGACCCCTACGAGCAGTACTTC.